The 22 T cell receptor beta chains reported below all come from one sample, sequenced in a study of T cell repertoires in cytomegalovirus infection. From the reads, TCRdb called clonotypes with MiXCR, one entry per CDR3 protein. The sample holds under 850,000 distinct CDR3 sequences; around a third are singletons and the top ten take over 15%. These receptors lack a known antigen. The sample here was cultured PBMCs, taken from culture after CMV antigen stimulation. The origin of the receptors is a human donor in good health (CMV status not recorded). Some clones in this sample may be carry-over from other donors' samples.

In regard to this clonotype: An end of the junction differs from the germline gene, which may be a read error. This chain connects TRBV7-7 to TRBJ1-1; D is possibly TRBD1 (5 bases). Germline values: CDR1 SSHAT, CDR2 FNYEAQ (reference sequence). The length of the CDR3 is 9 residues. The chain's CDR3 is CASAKWGGF. The CDR3 nucleotides read TGTGCCAGCGCAAAGTGGGGGGGATTT.

The chain couples TRBV4-3 to TRBJ2-2; D is tentatively TRBD1 or TRBD2 (5 bases each). Trimming left V 2 bases short and J 3 bases short, with 16 bases between. Germline V gene data show CDR1 as LGHNA and CDR2 as YSLEER. The CDR3 extends over 17 amino acids. The CDR3: CASSQNPGWGYTGELFF. The CDR3 DNA reads TGCGCCAGCAGCCAAAATCCCGGGTGGGGGTACACCGGGGAGCTGTTTTTT.

This rearrangement joins TRBV28 to TRBJ2-3, with 8 positions matching TRBD1. Germline CDR1 reads MDHEN; CDR2 reads SYDVKM. V lost 6 bases and J lost 6; bases outside the gene matches: 17. The CDR3 is 17 residues long. The CDR3 DNA is TGTGCCAGCAGCTCCCCGAAACTACAGGGGGTAGGGGATACGCAGTATTTT. Its translation is CASSSPKLQGVGDTQYF.

The genes are TRBV6-6 and TRBJ1-1; the match to TRBD1 covers 7 bases. V lost 5 bases and J lost 3; bases outside the gene matches: 3. CDR1 is MNHNY and CDR2 is SVGAGI in the germline V gene (reference sequence). CDR3 length: 13 amino acids. The CDR3 DNA sequence: TGTGCCAGCAGTGAGGGGGCAGACACTGAAGCTTTCTTT. The encoded protein is CASSEGADTEAFF.

The chain recombines TRBV7-2 with TRBJ1-4; D ambiguous. Between the trimmed V and J ends, which lost 7 bases and 3 bases, there was a span of 12 bases. Germline-derived CDR1 and CDR2 are SGHTA and FQGNSA. The CDR3 consists of 14 residues. CDR3 DNA sequence: TGTGCCAGCACCACAACGGGGTCTAATGAAAAACTGTTTTTT. Amino acids: CASTTTGSNEKLFF.

This clonotype was counted many times. The gene calls are TRBV7-2 and TRBJ1-1, with D perhaps matching TRBD1 (6 bases). The germline V gene has CDR1 SGHTA and CDR2 FQGNSA. The V end lost 5 bases, the J end lost 4 bases, and 23 bases lay between the germline ends. This CDR3 spans 17 amino acids. CDR3 region: CASSPSGAGSVSTEAFF. The CDR3 DNA follows: TGTGCCAGCAGCCCCTCGGGGGCTGGCTCCGTGAGCACTGAAGCTTTCTTT. The full variable domain, in which reference TRBV7-2 and TRBJ1-1 provide the parts outside the CDR3, is GAGVSQSPSNKVTEKGKDVELRCDPISGHTALYWYRQSLGQGLEFLIYFQGNSAPDKSGLPSDRFSAERTGGSVSTLTIQRTQQEDSAVYLCASSPSGAGSVSTEAFFGQGTRLTVV.

The chain employs TRBV2 and TRBJ1-6; no reliable D call. CDR3 length: 16 residues. Germline V lookup: CDR1 SNHLY, CDR2 FYNNEI. V lost 8 bases to trimming and J lost 0 bases, with 14 bases between them. CDR3: CASGRTGSSYNSPLHF. As DNA, the CDR3 is TGTGCCAGCGGGAGGACGGGGAGCTCCTATAATTCACCCCTCCACTTT.

V is TRBV7-2 and J is TRBJ2-2, with 7 positions matching TRBD2. CDR1 and CDR2 (germline): SGHTA, FQGNSA. The CDR3 is made up of 16 amino acids. V gave up 1 base and J gave up 7 bases; unmatched junction bases: 9. The DNA for the CDR3 is TGTGCCAGCAGCTTAGAGGGGTTCGGCGGGGGCGGGGAGCTGTTTTTT. The encoded protein is CASSLEGFGGGGELFF.

This clonotype was picked up a small number of times. This rearrangement joins TRBV15 to TRBJ2-1, with no clear D. V shed 0 bases and J shed 0 bases, with 6 bases lying between them. Germline V gene data show CDR1 as LNHNV and CDR2 as YYDKDF (reference sequence). The CDR3 spans 15 residues. The CDR3 loop reads CATSRDVSSYNEQFF. The CDR3 DNA reads as TGTGCCACCAGCAGAGATGTATCCTCCTACAATGAGCAGTTCTTC.

This clonotype has a single count. This chain joins TRBV27 and TRBJ2-7, with 8 positions matching TRBD1. V lost 4 bases, J lost 6 bases, and 11 bases stayed unmatched. This CDR3 contains 15 residues. The germline CDR1 and CDR2 sequences are MNHEY and SMNVEV (reference sequence). The CDR3 region has the DNA TGTGCCAGCAGTTCCTCCGGGACAGGAGCCCCCGAGCAGTACTTC. Residues: CASSSSGTGAPEQYF.

Remarks on this clonotype: A much larger clone differs from this one at a single base, so this may be a read error. The chain couples TRBV7-4 to TRBJ2-7; D call uncertain. The CDR3 spans 12 residues. V was clipped by 1 base and J by 5 bases, with 6 bases between them. Looked up from germline, CDR1 is SGHVT and CDR2 is SQSDAQ. The CDR3 DNA follows: TGTGCCAGCAGCTTAGTCGAAGACGAGCAGTACTTC. It codes for CASSLVEDEQYF.

Only a few counts were recorded for this clonotype. CDR3 protein: CASKNEKLFF. The CDR3 nucleotides read TGTGCCAGCAAGAATGAAAAACTGTTTTTT. The chain employs TRBV28 and TRBJ1-4; D remains ambiguous. The CDR3 loop spans 10 amino acids. Germline CDR1 is MDHEN and CDR2 is SYDVKM. Trimming cost V 7 bases and J 5 bases, with 2 bases left between them. The variable domain in full, with the rest retrieved from reference TRBV28 and TRBJ1-4, is DVKVTQSSRYLVKRTGEKVFLECVQDMDHENMFWYRQDPGLGLRLIYFSYDVKMKEKGDIPEGYSVSREKKERFSLILESASTNQTSMYLCASKNEKLFFGSGTQLSVL.

This clonotype was seen a few times. V usage is TRBV7-2 and J usage is TRBJ2-1; TRBD2 might be the D (5 bases). Trimming removed 5 bases at V and 7 bases at J, with 15 bases between. CDR1 is SGHTA and CDR2 is FQGNSA in the germline V gene. The CDR3 spans 14 residues. CDR3 sequence reads: CASSPQRGRNEQFF. DNA of the CDR3: TGTGCCAGCAGCCCGCAACGAGGGCGGAATGAGCAGTTCTTC. Supplemented by reference TRBV7-2 and TRBJ2-1, the full variable domain reads GAGVSQSPSNKVTEKGKDVELRCDPISGHTALYWYRQSLGQGLEFLIYFQGNSAPDKSGLPSDRFSAERTGGSVSTLTIQRTQQEDSAVYLCASSPQRGRNEQFFGPGTRLTVL.

This chain connects TRBV12-3 or TRBV12-4 to TRBJ1-2; D remains unclear. The CDR3 contains 14 residues. V was shortened by 3 bases and J by 3 bases, with 11 bases between the two germline ends. The CDR3 nucleotides read TGTGCCAGCAGTTTTCGGTCGTTTCACTATGGCTACACCTTC. Translated, it gives CASSFRSFHYGYTF.

This clonotype was observed a few times. The rearrangement links TRBV6-6 to TRBJ1-4, with 8 bases fitting TRBD1. Trimming at V came to 1 base and at J to 0 bases, leaving 7 bases not matched to a gene. Germline V gene data show CDR1 as MNHNY and CDR2 as SVGAGI (reference sequence). CDR3 length equals 18 residues. The CDR3 region has the DNA TGTGCCAGCAGTTACTTCCAGGGGGCTATTGCAACTAATGAAAAACTGTTTTTT. Translated: CASSYFQGAIATNEKLFF.

The V gene is TRBV5-1, the J gene TRBJ1-3; D ambiguous. CDR3 length: 15 residues. V lost 0 bases and J 0 bases, leaving 7 bases between the germline ends. Germline lookup yields CDR1 SGHRS and CDR2 YFSETQ. The CDR3 sequence is CASSLVPNSGNTIYF. The CDR3 bases are TGCGCCAGCAGCTTGGTTCCGAACTCTGGAAACACCATATATTTT.

This clonotype was detected ten times or more. This rearrangement joins TRBV7-2 to TRBJ1-5; D gene unclear. The CDR3 is made up of 17 amino acids. Germline CDR1 reads SGHTA; CDR2 reads FQGNSA. V was cut by 1 base and J by 1 base, with 14 bases left in between. CDR3 DNA: TGTGCCAGCAGCTTAGGACCCCCCCGGAGCAGCAATCAGCCCCAGCATTTT. It yields the protein CASSLGPPRSSNQPQHF.

The genes are TRBV6-1 and TRBJ2-1; D perhaps matches TRBD2 (5 bases). V lost 1 base and J lost 3, with 10 bases in between. The length of the CDR3 is 15 residues. Germline lookup yields CDR1 MNHNS and CDR2 SASEGT. The CDR3 loop reads CASSEVLGVYNEQFF. DNA for the CDR3: TGTGCCAGCAGTGAAGTACTAGGCGTCTACAATGAGCAGTTCTTC.

J is TRBJ2-7 and V is TRBV5-6; TRBD2 might be the D (7 bases). V lost 3 bases and J 5 bases, leaving 24 bases between the germline ends. The CDR3 spans 17 residues. Germline-derived CDR1 and CDR2 are SGHDT and YYEEEE. Here the CDR3 DNA reads TGTGCCAGCAGCTCGCGGGGGCCTCGGTTGGTCGTAGACGAGCAGTACTTC. Amino acids: CASSSRGPRLVVDEQYF.

This clonotype showed up just a few times. This sequence joins TRBV12-3 or TRBV12-4 and TRBJ2-1, with 8 bases identical to TRBD2. CDR3 size: 13 residues. Unmatched junction bases numbered 4, after V lost 3 bases and J lost 9 bases. The CDR3 spells CASSFGAGVEQFF. CDR3 nucleotide sequence: TGTGCCAGCAGTTTTGGAGCGGGAGTTGAGCAGTTCTTC.

V is TRBV19 and J is TRBJ1-2; D is undetermined. V lost 7 bases, J lost 8 bases, and 23 bases lay in between. Per the germline V gene, CDR1 is LNHDA and CDR2 is SQIVND (reference sequence). The CDR3 runs to 15 residues. CDR3 sequence: CASTLDRLPRGGYTF. CDR3 nucleotide sequence: TGTGCCAGTACCCTGGACCGCCTGCCCCGTGGGGGCTACACCTTC.

The chain couples TRBV20-1 to TRBJ2-3; D not resolved. Trimming shortened V by 0 bases and J by 4 bases, and 14 bases separated the two germline ends. The CDR3 spans 15 residues. CDR1 is DFQATT, CDR2 SNEGSKA, per germline (reference sequence). In DNA form, the CDR3 reads TGCAGTGCTAGAGAAGGCAAAGGGATTCCAGATACGCAGTATTTT. The encoded protein is CSAREGKGIPDTQYF.